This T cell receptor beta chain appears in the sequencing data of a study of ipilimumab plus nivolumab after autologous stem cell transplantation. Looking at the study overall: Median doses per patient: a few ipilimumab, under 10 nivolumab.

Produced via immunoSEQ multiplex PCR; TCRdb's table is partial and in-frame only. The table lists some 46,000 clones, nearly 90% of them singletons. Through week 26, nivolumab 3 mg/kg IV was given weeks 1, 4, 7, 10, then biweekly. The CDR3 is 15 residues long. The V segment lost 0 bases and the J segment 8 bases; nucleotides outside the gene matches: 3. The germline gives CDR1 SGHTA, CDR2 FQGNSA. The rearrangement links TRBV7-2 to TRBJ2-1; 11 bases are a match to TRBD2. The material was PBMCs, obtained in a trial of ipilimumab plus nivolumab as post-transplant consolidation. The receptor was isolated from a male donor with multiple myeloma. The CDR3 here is CASSLARLAGYEQFF. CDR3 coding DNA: TGTGCCAGCAGCTTAGCCCGACTAGCGGGATATGAGCAGTTCTTC.